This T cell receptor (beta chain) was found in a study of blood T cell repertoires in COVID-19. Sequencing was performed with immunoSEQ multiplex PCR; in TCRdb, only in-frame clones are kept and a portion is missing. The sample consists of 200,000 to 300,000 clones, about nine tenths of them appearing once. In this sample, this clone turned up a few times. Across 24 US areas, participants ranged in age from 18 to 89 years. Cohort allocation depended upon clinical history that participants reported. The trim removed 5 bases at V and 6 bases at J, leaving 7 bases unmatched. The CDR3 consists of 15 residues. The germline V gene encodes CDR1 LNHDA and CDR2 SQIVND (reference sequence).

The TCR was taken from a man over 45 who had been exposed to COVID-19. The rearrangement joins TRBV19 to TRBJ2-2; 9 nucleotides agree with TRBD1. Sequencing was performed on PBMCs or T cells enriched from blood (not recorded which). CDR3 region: CASSPGQGYAGELFF. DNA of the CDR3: TGTGCCAGTAGTCCCGGACAGGGGTATGCCGGGGAGCTGTTTTTT.